The present entry profiles one T cell receptor (beta chain) with its context. In the original analysis: Reference gene primer amplification gave nucleated cell count estimates. The method was immunoSEQ multiplex PCR; TCRdb's version includes in-frame clones alone and lacks a portion of them. V and J calls plus clone size are reproduced from that table; the DNA served to infer D and trimming. Among a few hundred thousand clones, 70% to 85% were seen once, and the ten largest hold over 7.5%. The sample is drawn from a study of blood T cell repertoires in COVID-19. At the level of the study: Some COVID-19 samples were acute and others convalescent; all came from the United States, Italy and Spain. The analysed material was cDNA or gDNA that came from T cells, B-cell-depleted T cells, or PBMCs.

The CDR3 runs to 18 residues. The trim removed 3 bases at V and 4 bases at J, leaving 15 bases unmatched. Germline V gene lookup returns CDR1 SGDLS and CDR2 YYNGEE. This chain joins TRBV9 and TRBJ2-3; 9 positions match TRBD2. The material sequenced was peripheral blood. The origin of this receptor is a man older than 75 with acute or convalescent COVID-19. The chain's CDR3 is CASSAPLKKGLAADTQYF. The DNA of the CDR3 is TGTGCCAGCAGCGCCCCCCTAAAGAAGGGACTAGCTGCAGATACGCAGTATTTT.